The T cell receptor beta chain under discussion was sequenced for a study of patients and donors after allogeneic stem cell transplantation. TCRdb itself ran the RT-PCR reads through MiXCR, one entry per CDR3 protein. The table lists approximately 140,000 distinct CDR3 sequences, 30% to 45% of them singletons. Unmatched junction bases numbered 8, after V lost 3 bases and J lost 6 bases. This CDR3 spans 15 amino acids. The sample consisted of blood, either unsorted or a sorted T cell fraction (not recorded which). The receptor comes from a human donor who was either an allogeneic HSCT recipient or a stem cell or donor lymphocyte infusion donor (not recorded which). It is not recorded whose cells these are; they may come from a transplant donor. The V and J genes are TRBV12-3 or TRBV12-4 and TRBJ2-4; 7 positions match TRBD1. CDR3 loop: CASSFNWGQLNIQYF. DNA for the CDR3: TGTGCCAGCAGTTTTAACTGGGGACAGCTAAACATTCAGTACTTC.